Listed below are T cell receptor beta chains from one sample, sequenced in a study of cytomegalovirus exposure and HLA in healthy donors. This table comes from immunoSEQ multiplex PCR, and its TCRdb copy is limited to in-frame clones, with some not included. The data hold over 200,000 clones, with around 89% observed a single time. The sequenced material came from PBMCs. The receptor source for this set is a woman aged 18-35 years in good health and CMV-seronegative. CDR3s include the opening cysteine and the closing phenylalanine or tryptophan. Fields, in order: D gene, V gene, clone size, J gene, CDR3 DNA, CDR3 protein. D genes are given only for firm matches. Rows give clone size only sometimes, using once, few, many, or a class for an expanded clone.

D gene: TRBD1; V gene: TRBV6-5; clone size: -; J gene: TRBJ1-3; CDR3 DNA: TGTGCCAGCAGTTCGACAGGGGACCTAAGCACCATATATTTT; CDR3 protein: CASSSTGDLSTIYF
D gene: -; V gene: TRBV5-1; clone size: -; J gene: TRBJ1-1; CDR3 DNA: TGCGCCAGCAGCCCGGAGACAGGCCGGACTGAAGCTTTCTTT; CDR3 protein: CASSPETGRTEAFF
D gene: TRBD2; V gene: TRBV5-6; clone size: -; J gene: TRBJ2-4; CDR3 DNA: TGTGCCAGCAGCCCCCTAGCGGGAGTAGTCAAAAACATTCAGTACTTC; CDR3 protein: CASSPLAGVVKNIQYF
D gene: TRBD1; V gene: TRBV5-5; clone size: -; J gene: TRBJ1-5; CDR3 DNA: TGTGCCAGCAGTACCGGGACAGGCTTTCGGCAGCCCCAGCATTTT; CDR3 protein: CASSTGTGFRQPQHF
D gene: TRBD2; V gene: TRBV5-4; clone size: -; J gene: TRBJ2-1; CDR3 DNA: TGTGCCAGCAGCTTGGACGGGAGGGCCTCCTACAATGAGCAGTTCTTC; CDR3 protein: CASSLDGRASYNEQFF
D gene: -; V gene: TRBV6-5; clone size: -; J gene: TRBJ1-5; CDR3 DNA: TGTGCCAGCAGTTATCGAGAGGGGGTCCCCCAGCATTTT; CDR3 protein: CASSYREGVPQHF
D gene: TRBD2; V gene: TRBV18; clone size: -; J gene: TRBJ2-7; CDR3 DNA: TGTGCCAGCTCCGACATAAGCGGGACGCTCGGGGAGCAGTACTTC; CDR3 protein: CASSDISGTLGEQYF
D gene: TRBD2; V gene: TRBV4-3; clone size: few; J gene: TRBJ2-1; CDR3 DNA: TGCGCCAGCAGCCAGACTAGCGGGAGATTAAGTGAGCAGTTCTTC; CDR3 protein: CASSQTSGRLSEQFF
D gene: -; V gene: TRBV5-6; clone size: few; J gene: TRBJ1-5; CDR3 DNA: TGTGCCAGCAGCTTGGCCATGTGGGGGCACTATCAGCCCCAGCATTTT; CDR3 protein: CASSLAMWGHYQPQHF
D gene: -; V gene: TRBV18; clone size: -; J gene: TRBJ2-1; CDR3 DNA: TGTGCCAGCTTTAGAGGACTCCACGGCAATGAGCAGTTCTTC; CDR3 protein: CASFRGLHGNEQFF
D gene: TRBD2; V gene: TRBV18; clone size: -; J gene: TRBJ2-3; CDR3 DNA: TGTGCCAGCTCACCGGGACTAGCGGGAGTCCGAGATACGCAGTATTTT; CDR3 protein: CASSPGLAGVRDTQYF
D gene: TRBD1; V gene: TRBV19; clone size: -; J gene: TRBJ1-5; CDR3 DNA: TGTGCCAGTAGTATAAGTCGCCTAGACAGGGACGAAGATCAGCCCCAGCATTTT; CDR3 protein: CASSISRLDRDEDQPQHF
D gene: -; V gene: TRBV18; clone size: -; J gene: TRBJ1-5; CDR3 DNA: TGTGCCAGCTCACCCGTCGGGGGTCCTCAGCCCCAGCATTTT; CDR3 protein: CASSPVGGPQPQHF
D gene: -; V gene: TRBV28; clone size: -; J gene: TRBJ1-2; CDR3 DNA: TGTGCCAGCAGTACTCTCGGGGGGACCTCGAACTATGGCTACACCTTC; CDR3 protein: CASSTLGGTSNYGYTF
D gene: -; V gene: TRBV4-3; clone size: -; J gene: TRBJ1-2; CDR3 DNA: TGCGCCAGCAGCCAAGAGAAGGCAGGGTATGGGGGCTACACCTTC; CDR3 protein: CASSQEKAGYGGYTF
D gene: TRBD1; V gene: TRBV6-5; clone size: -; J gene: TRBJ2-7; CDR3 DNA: TGTGCCAGCGGACAGGGGATCCACGAGCAGTACTTC; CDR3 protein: CASGQGIHEQYF
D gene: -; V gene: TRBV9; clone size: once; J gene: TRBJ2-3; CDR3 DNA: TGTGCCAGCAGCGTAGGTAGCCCAGATACGCAGTATTTT; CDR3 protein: CASSVGSPDTQYF
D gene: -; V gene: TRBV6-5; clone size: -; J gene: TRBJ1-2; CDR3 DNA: TGTGCCAGCAGTTACGGCGGGAGGGCCTATGGCTACACCTTC; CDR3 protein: CASSYGGRAYGYTF
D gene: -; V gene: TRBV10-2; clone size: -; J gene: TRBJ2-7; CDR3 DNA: TGCGCCAGCAGTGTTCAGGGTCTTAGCTCCTACGAGCAGTACTTC; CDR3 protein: CASSVQGLSSYEQYF
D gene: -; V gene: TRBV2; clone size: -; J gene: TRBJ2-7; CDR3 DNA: TGTGCCAGCAGTGTGGGCCCCCCCTCCTACGAGCAGTACTTC; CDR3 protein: CASSVGPPSYEQYF
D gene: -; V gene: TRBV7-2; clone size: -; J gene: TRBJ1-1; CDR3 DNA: TGTGCCAGCAGCTTAATTATGACAGCTGAAGCTTTCTTT; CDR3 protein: CASSLIMTAEAFF
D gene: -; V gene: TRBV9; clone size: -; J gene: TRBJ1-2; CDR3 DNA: TGTGCCAGCAGCGTAATAGGGGGTGGCTACACCTTC; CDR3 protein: CASSVIGGGYTF